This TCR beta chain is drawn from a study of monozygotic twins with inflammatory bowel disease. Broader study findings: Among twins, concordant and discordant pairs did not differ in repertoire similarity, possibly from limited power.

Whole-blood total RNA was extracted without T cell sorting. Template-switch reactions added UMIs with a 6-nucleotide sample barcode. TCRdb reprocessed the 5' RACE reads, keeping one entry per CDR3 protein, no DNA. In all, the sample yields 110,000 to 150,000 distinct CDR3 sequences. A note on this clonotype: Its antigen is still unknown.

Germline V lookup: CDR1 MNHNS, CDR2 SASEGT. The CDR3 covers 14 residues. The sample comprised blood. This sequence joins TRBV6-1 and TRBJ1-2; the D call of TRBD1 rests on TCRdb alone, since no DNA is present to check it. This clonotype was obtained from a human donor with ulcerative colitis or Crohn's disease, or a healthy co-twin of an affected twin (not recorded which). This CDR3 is CASSDRQGLDGYTF.